What follows is one T cell receptor (beta chain) and its context. Its cognate antigen is unknown. This CDR3 fails to terminate in the conserved phenylalanine or tryptophan, so it likely reflects a read error. This specimen belongs to a study of tumor-infiltrating lymphocytes in glioblastoma multiforme. Study results and caveats: Clone frequencies may be distorted by unequal TCR transcripts per cell. T cells were not sorted into functional subsets.

The J segment lost 2 bases and the V segment lost 6 bases, leaving 9 bases of the junction unmatched. Germline V CDR1 and CDR2: SEHNR, FQNEAQ (reference sequence). This CDR3 has 16 residues. Three nested ARM-PCR rounds with V-beta and C-beta primers built TCRB libraries. One entry per CDR3 protein results from TCRdb running MiXCR on the multiplex PCR reads. The data show about 10,000 distinct CDR3 sequences, just over 65% seen once. The receptor was isolated from a male donor with glioblastoma. The rearrangement uses TRBV7-9 and TRBJ2-7; 11 positions agree with TRBD1. The specimen sequenced was brain tumor tissue. The CDR3 coding sequence is TGTGCCAGCAGGATCACGGGACAGGGGGTAACCTACGAGCAGTACTCC. Translating gives CASRITGQGVTYEQYS.